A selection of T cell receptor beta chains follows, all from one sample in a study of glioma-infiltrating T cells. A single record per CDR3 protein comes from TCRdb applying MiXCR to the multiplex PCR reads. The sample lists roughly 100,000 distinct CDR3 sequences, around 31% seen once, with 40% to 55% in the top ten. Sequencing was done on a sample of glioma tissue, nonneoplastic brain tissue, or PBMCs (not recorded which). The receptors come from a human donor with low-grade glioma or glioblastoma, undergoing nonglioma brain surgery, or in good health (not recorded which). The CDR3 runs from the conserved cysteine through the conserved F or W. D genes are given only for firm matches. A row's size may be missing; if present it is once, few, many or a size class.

CDR3 protein: CASSQLAGGTQETQYF
CDR3 DNA: TGTGCCAGCAGCCAACTAGCGGGGGGGACTCAAGAGACCCAGTACTTC
V gene: TRBV3-1
clone size: few
D gene: TRBD2
J gene: TRBJ2-5

CDR3 protein: CASSARDIFYNSPLHF
CDR3 DNA: TGTGCCAGCAGTGCCCGGGACATCTTCTATAATTCACCCCTCCACTTT
V gene: TRBV6-2/TRBV6-3
clone size: NA
D gene: NA
J gene: TRBJ1-6

CDR3 protein: CASRPGRVGQPQHF
CDR3 DNA: TGTGCCAGCAGACCCGGGAGGGTGGGCCAGCCCCAGCATTTT
V gene: TRBV12-3/TRBV12-4
clone size: many
D gene: NA
J gene: TRBJ1-5

CDR3 protein: CASSQDLQGDSPLHF
CDR3 DNA: TGCGCCAGCAGCCAAGATCTCCAAGGCGATTCACCCCTCCACTTT
V gene: TRBV4-3
clone size: many
D gene: NA
J gene: TRBJ1-6

CDR3 protein: CASSGRQGLDGYTF
CDR3 DNA: TGTGCCAGCAGTGGGCGACAGGGACTGGATGGCTACACCTTC
V gene: TRBV28
clone size: many
D gene: TRBD1
J gene: TRBJ1-2

CDR3 protein: CASSEALLALYKGYTF
CDR3 DNA: TGTGCCAGCAGTGAAGCGCTTCTGGCCCTCTACAAAGGCTACACCTTC
V gene: TRBV6-1
clone size: many
D gene: NA
J gene: TRBJ1-2

CDR3 protein: CASTSPREKLFF
CDR3 DNA: TGTGCCAGCACCTCCCCACGGGAAAAACTGTTTTTT
V gene: TRBV3-1
clone size: NA
D gene: NA
J gene: TRBJ1-4

CDR3 protein: CASRAIGILYGYTF
CDR3 DNA: TGTGCCAGTAGAGCAATCGGGATCCTCTATGGCTACACCTTC
V gene: TRBV19
clone size: many
D gene: NA
J gene: TRBJ1-2

CDR3 protein: CASTTRSTDTQYF
CDR3 DNA: TGTGCCAGCACCACTAGAAGTACAGATACGCAGTATTTT
V gene: TRBV12-3/TRBV12-4
clone size: many
D gene: NA
J gene: TRBJ2-3

CDR3 protein: CSARDYAGDTEAFF
CDR3 DNA: TGCAGTGCTAGAGATTACGCGGGGGACACTGAAGCTTTCTTT
V gene: TRBV20-1
clone size: many
D gene: NA
J gene: TRBJ1-1

CDR3 protein: CSATGGPFNEQFF
CDR3 DNA: TGCAGTGCTACGGGGGGGCCGTTCAATGAGCAGTTCTTC
V gene: TRBV20-1
clone size: many
D gene: TRBD2
J gene: TRBJ2-1

CDR3 protein: CASSQNGQGDMNTEAFF
CDR3 DNA: TGCGCCAGCAGCCAAAACGGACAGGGGGATATGAACACTGAAGCTTTCTTT
V gene: TRBV4-1
clone size: NA
D gene: TRBD1
J gene: TRBJ1-1

CDR3 protein: CSANERNTEAFF
CDR3 DNA: TGCAGTGCTAACGAAAGGAACACTGAAGCTTTCTTT
V gene: TRBV20-1
clone size: NA
D gene: NA
J gene: TRBJ1-1